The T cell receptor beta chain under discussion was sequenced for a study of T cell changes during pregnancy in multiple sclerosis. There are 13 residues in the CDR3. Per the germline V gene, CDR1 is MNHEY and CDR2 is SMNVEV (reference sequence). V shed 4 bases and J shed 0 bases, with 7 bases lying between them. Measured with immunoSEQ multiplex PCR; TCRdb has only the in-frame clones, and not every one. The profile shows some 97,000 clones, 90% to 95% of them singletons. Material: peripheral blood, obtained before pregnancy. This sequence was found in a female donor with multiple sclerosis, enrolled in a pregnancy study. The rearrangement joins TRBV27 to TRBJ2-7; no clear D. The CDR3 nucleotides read TGTGCCAGCAGTTACCTGAGCTCCTACGAGCAGTACTTC. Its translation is CASSYLSSYEQYF.